This passage covers 27 T cell receptor beta chains from one sample sequenced in a study of cytomegalovirus exposure and HLA in healthy donors. The repertoire was sequenced with immunoSEQ multiplex PCR; TCRdb's copy has only in-frame clones and lacks some. The data show about 88,000 clones, with roughly 83% seen just once and about an eighth held by the top ten. Input material: PBMCs. The source of these receptors is a woman aged 18-29 years in good health and CMV-seropositive.

This clone was picked up a small number of times. DNA for the CDR3: TGTGCCAGCTACAGCCGGATTTACGAGCAGTACTTC. Amino acids: CASYSRIYEQYF. This chain connects TRBV6-6 to TRBJ2-7; D gene unclear. The germline V gene has CDR1 MNHNY and CDR2 SVGAGI (reference sequence). The length of the CDR3 is 12 residues. V lost 8 bases to trimming and J lost 4 bases, with 12 bases between them.

The chain recombines TRBV29-1 with TRBJ1-3; D is perhaps TRBD1 (5 bases). Germline values: CDR1 SQVTM, CDR2 ANQGSEA. V was clipped by 1 base and J by 8 bases, with 9 bases between them. The CDR3 runs 12 residues. CDR3 nucleotide sequence: TGCAGCGTTGAAGTGCCGGGGGACACCATATATTTT. Encoded protein: CSVEVPGDTIYF. The full variable domain, in which reference TRBV29-1 and TRBJ1-3 provide the parts outside the CDR3, is SAVISQKPSRDICQRGTSLTIQCQVDSQVTMMFWYRQQPGQSLTLIATANQGSEATYESGFVIDKFPISRPNLTFSTLTVSNMSPEDSSIYLCSVEVPGDTIYFGEGSWLTVV.

This chain joins TRBV4-3 and TRBJ2-3; TRBD2 matches at 11 bases. The V gene end was trimmed by 0 bases and the J gene end by 4 bases; junction bases not matched to a gene: 6. CDR1 and CDR2 (germline): LGHNA, YSLEER. The CDR3 contains 17 residues. Here the CDR3 DNA reads TGCGCCAGCAGCCAAGACGCCACTAGCGGGGGAGCAGATACGCAGTATTTT. This gives the protein CASSQDATSGGADTQYF.

The V call is TRBV9, the J call TRBJ2-2; D is unclear. CDR1 and CDR2 (germline): SGDLS, YYNGEE. V gave up 0 bases and J gave up 1 base, with 7 bases separating them. The CDR3 runs to 15 residues. CDR3 loop: CASSVGHMNTGELFF. The CDR3 DNA follows: TGTGCCAGCAGCGTAGGGCATATGAACACCGGGGAGCTGTTTTTT.

This sequence joins TRBV7-3 and TRBJ2-7, with D perhaps matching TRBD1 (5 bases). The CDR3 loop spans 15 amino acids. The germline V gene encodes CDR1 SGHTA and CDR2 FQGTGA. Trimming shortened V by 1 base and J by 5 bases, and 15 bases separated the two germline ends. The CDR3 bases are TGTGCCAGCAGCTTAATGGCCAGGGCACCCCACGAGCAGTACTTC. This sequence encodes CASSLMARAPHEQYF.

This clone was seen a few times. V is TRBV7-8 and J is TRBJ2-7; tentative D call: TRBD1 (8 bases). This CDR3 region has 16 residues. V was clipped by 5 bases and J by 5 bases, with 22 bases between them. Germline-derived CDR1 and CDR2 are SGHVS and FQNEAQ. CDR3 amino acids: CASSPIDRGGVDEQYF. The CDR3 nucleotides read TGTGCCAGCAGCCCGATTGACAGGGGAGGGGTAGACGAGCAGTACTTC.

This clone was found a few times. The rearrangement joins TRBV27 to TRBJ2-7; 10 bases fit TRBD2. The CDR3 loop spans 14 amino acids. With 4 bases clipped from V and 4 bases from J, the junction kept 4 bases outside the gene matches. Germline V gives CDR1 MNHEY, CDR2 SMNVEV (reference sequence). The CDR3 DNA follows: TGTGCCAGCAGTTCCCATAGCGGGGGGTACGAGCAGTACTTC. Amino acids: CASSSHSGGYEQYF.

The chain uses TRBV2 and TRBJ2-5; no firm D call. CDR3 length equals 11 residues. Trimming stripped 5 bases from V and 3 bases from J, with 4 bases between. Germline V CDR1 and CDR2: SNHLY, FYNNEI. CDR3 DNA sequence: TGTGCCAGCAGTCTCGAAGAGACCCAGTACTTC. This sequence encodes CASSLEETQYF.

This chain joins TRBV5-1 and TRBJ1-5, with 7 bases fitting TRBD1. In germline, CDR1 is SGHRS, CDR2 YFSETQ. J gave up 0 bases and V 0 bases, and 0 bases lay outside the gene matches. The CDR3 runs to 15 residues. CDR3 region: CASSLGQGSNQPQHF. CDR3 DNA sequence: TGCGCCAGCAGCTTGGGACAGGGTAGCAATCAGCCCCAGCATTTT.

The chain recombines TRBV6-1 with TRBJ1-2; perhaps TRBD1 as D (5 bases). The V end lost 6 bases, the J end lost 0 bases, and 14 bases lay between the germline ends. The germline CDR1 and CDR2 sequences are MNHNS and SASEGT. The CDR3 runs 15 residues. The DNA for the CDR3 is TGTGCCAGCAGGGGGGGAGGGGCGGCTAACTATGGCTACACCTTC. The encoded protein is CASRGGGAANYGYTF.

V usage is TRBV4-1 and J usage is TRBJ2-5, with 9 bases lining up with TRBD2. V was clipped by 1 base and J by 1 base; unmatched bases: 13. The germline V gene encodes CDR1 MGHRA and CDR2 YSYEKL. CDR3 length: 19 residues. The CDR3 DNA sequence: TGCGCCAGCAGCCAAGCAAGGGGGACCAGCGGGGGGTTCCAAGAGACCCAGTACTTC. Protein: CASSQARGTSGGFQETQYF.

The V and J genes are TRBV10-2 and TRBJ2-2; D perhaps matches TRBD1 (5 bases). The CDR3 runs to 14 residues. Germline loops: CDR1 WSHSY, CDR2 SAAADI. Trimming pared 6 bases from V and 1 base from J, leaving 9 bases between. CDR3 in DNA: TGCGCCAGCAGACTGGGGCAGAACACCGGGGAGCTGTTTTTT. Amino acid sequence: CASRLGQNTGELFF.

This sequence joins TRBV27 and TRBJ2-5; weak D call: TRBD1 (5 bases). Trimming removed 0 bases at V and 0 bases at J, with 8 bases between. Germline V lookup: CDR1 MNHEY, CDR2 SMNVEV (reference sequence). The CDR3 has 15 residues. The CDR3 here is CASSLSRQNQETQYF. CDR3 DNA sequence: TGTGCCAGCAGTTTATCCAGACAGAACCAAGAGACCCAGTACTTC.

V gene TRBV4-2 combines with J gene TRBJ1-3, with TRBD1 matching 7 bases. With V trimmed by 6 bases and J by 6 bases, 14 bases remained unmatched. Germline assignment: CDR1 LGHNA and CDR2 YNFKEQ. The CDR3 extends over 16 amino acids. CDR3 amino acids: CASRPNRGKAQNTIYF. The CDR3, as DNA: TGTGCCAGCAGGCCTAACAGGGGTAAGGCGCAAAACACCATATATTTT.

The CDR3 DNA sequence: TGTGCCAGCAGCCCTCGGACAGCCTTAAATGAGCAGTTCTTC. Translation gives CASSPRTALNEQFF. The chain links TRBV9 to TRBJ2-1; D is possibly TRBD1 (6 bases). CDR3 length equals 14 residues. Germline CDR1 and CDR2: SGDLS and YYNGEE. V shed 4 bases and J shed 7 bases, with 15 bases lying between them. The entire variable domain, with the rest obtained from reference TRBV9 and TRBJ2-1, is as follows: DSGVTQTPKHLITATGQRVTLRCSPRSGDLSVYWYQQSLDQGLQFLIQYYNGEERAKGNILERFSAQQFPDLHSELNLSSLELGDSALYFCASSPRTALNEQFFGPGTRLTVL.

The V call is TRBV19, the J call TRBJ1-5, with D possibly being TRBD1 (6 bases). V was clipped by 3 bases and J by 6 bases, with 15 bases between them. This CDR3 comprises 15 residues. The germline CDR1 and CDR2 sequences are LNHDA and SQIVND (reference sequence). In DNA, the CDR3 is TGTGCCAGTAGTATGCCTGGGGTAGGGGGTCAGCCCCAGCATTTT. This codes for CASSMPGVGGQPQHF.

The chain combines TRBV23-1 with TRBJ2-5, with 7 bases identical to TRBD1. TRBV23-1 is marked as an open reading frame, function uncertain. V dropped 3 bases and J dropped 3; count of bases not matched to a gene: 19. The CDR3 runs to 19 residues. For the CDR3, the DNA is TGCGCCAGCAGTCAGGTGGGTGTAACCGGGACAGCCCCGGAAGAGACCCAGTACTTC. Protein product: CASSQVGVTGTAPEETQYF.

The chain carries TRBV9 and TRBJ2-2, with D possibly TRBD2 on 7 matching bases. Germline V gives CDR1 SGDLS, CDR2 YYNGEE. V lost 2 bases and J lost 7, with 15 bases in between. The CDR3 runs to 15 residues. The CDR3 DNA sequence: TGTGCCAGCAGCGTTACGGGGGGCGGGGTCGGGGAGCTGTTTTTT. This gives the protein CASSVTGGGVGELFF.

This chain joins TRBV30 and TRBJ2-5, with 14 bases fitting TRBD2. CDR3 length equals 16 residues. J lost 5 bases, V lost 6 bases, and 11 bases had no gene match. From germline, CDR1 is GTSNPN and CDR2 SVGIG (reference sequence). CDR3 residues: CACTGLAGAAGETQYF. The CDR3 DNA is TGTGCCTGTACGGGACTAGCGGGGGCCGCCGGGGAGACCCAGTACTTC.

The chain uses TRBV13 and TRBJ1-1; D remains ambiguous. V was shortened by 5 bases and J by 1 base, with 5 bases between the two germline ends. Per germline, CDR1 PRHDT and CDR2 FYEKMQ (reference sequence). The CDR3 is made up of 12 amino acids. The CDR3 protein is CASSEENTEAFF. Written as DNA, the CDR3 is TGTGCCAGCAGCGAGGAGAACACTGAAGCTTTCTTT. Supplemented by reference TRBV13 and TRBJ1-1, the full variable domain reads AAGVIQSPRHLIKEKRETATLKCYPIPRHDTVYWYQQGPGQDPQFLISFYEKMQSDKGSIPDRFSAQQFSDYHSELNMSSLELGDSALYFCASSEENTEAFFGQGTRLTVV.

V and J are TRBV7-2 and TRBJ2-1; 10 bases fit TRBD2. V shed 2 bases, J shed 7 bases, and the junction held 8 bases outside the gene matches. Germline V gene sequence: CDR1 SGHTA, CDR2 FQGNSA. This CDR3 has 16 amino acids. The CDR3 DNA follows: TGTGCCAGCAGCTTACAGCGAGCGGGGGGGCAAAATGAGCAGTTCTTC. This sequence encodes CASSLQRAGGQNEQFF.

The sample holds a few counts of this clone. The rearrangement links TRBV7-9 to TRBJ2-7; no reliable D call. Trimming left V 1 base short and J 3 bases short, with 16 bases between. The CDR3 runs 16 residues. The germline V gene encodes CDR1 SEHNR and CDR2 FQNEAQ (reference sequence). The CDR3 nucleotides are TGTGCCAGCAGCTTAGTTATCTGGGCAGATTACTACGAGCAGTACTTC. Its protein is CASSLVIWADYYEQYF.

The rearrangement joins TRBV14 to TRBJ1-1; TRBD1 aligns across 11 bases. The CDR3 sequence is 14 residues long. Germline V gene data show CDR1 as SGHDN and CDR2 as FVKESK. J gave up 4 bases and V 5 bases, and 3 bases lay outside the gene matches. CDR3 region: CASSLGQGGTEAFF. The CDR3 DNA reads TGTGCCAGCAGCTTGGGACAGGGGGGCACTGAAGCTTTCTTT.

The CDR3 reads CSADNLSPLHF. The DNA of the CDR3 is TGCAGTGCCGACAATCTTTCACCCCTCCACTTT. The chain links TRBV20-1 to TRBJ1-6; no firm D call. From germline, CDR1 is DFQATT and CDR2 SNEGSKA (reference sequence). Trimming cost V 6 bases and J 9 bases, with 9 bases left between them. This CDR3 has 11 amino acids.

The chain is built from TRBV7-2 and TRBJ2-5, with TRBD2 identical over 7 bases. This CDR3 has 15 residues. Trimming cost V 3 bases and J 2 bases; bases outside gene matches: 6. In germline, CDR1 is SGHTA, CDR2 FQGNSA. CDR3 protein: CASSFFRGVQETQYF. The CDR3 bases are TGTGCCAGCAGCTTCTTTCGGGGGGTGCAAGAGACCCAGTACTTC.

The chain couples TRBV4-2 to TRBJ2-5, with TRBD2 as a possible D gene (6 bases). This CDR3 region has 15 residues. With 3 bases removed from V and 5 bases from J, the gap between germline ends came to 16 bases. Germline CDR1 reads LGHNA; CDR2 reads YNFKEQ. The chain's CDR3 is CASSHAEGSRETQYF. The CDR3 nucleotides are TGTGCCAGCAGCCATGCGGAGGGATCCCGGGAGACCCAGTACTTC.

The chain couples TRBV28 to TRBJ1-2; 12 nucleotides agree with TRBD1. J was trimmed by 9 bases and V by 5 bases; bases with no gene match: 1. CDR1 and CDR2 (germline): MDHEN, SYDVKM. The CDR3 sequence is 12 residues long. The CDR3 DNA reads as TGTGCCAGCAGTGGGACAGGGGGCCGCTACACCTTC. Encoded protein: CASSGTGGRYTF.